This TCR beta chain derives from a study of CD8 T cells in ankylosing spondylitis. The study's findings and limits: Apparently characteristic of ankylosing spondylitis blood was a TCR beta motif (about eight highly homologous variants).

This clonotype was seen many times. The antigen remains undetermined. Via MiXCR, TCRdb re-called the 5' RACE reads, giving one row per CDR3 protein. This table holds some 220,000 distinct CDR3 sequences, 6% to 8.5% found once. The V gene's germline CDR1 is LGHNA and CDR2 YSLEER. V was shortened by 1 base and J by 3 bases, with 5 bases between the two germline ends. CDR3 length: 13 residues. The clonotype comes from a male donor with ankylosing spondylitis. The J gene is TRBJ2-3, the V gene TRBV4-3; TRBD2 is a possible D gene (5 bases). The sample taken for sequencing was blood, either unsorted or a sorted T cell fraction (not recorded which). The CDR3 loop is CASSQGRTDTQYF. CDR3 sequence (DNA): TGCGCCAGCAGCCAAGGGAGGACAGATACGCAGTATTTT.